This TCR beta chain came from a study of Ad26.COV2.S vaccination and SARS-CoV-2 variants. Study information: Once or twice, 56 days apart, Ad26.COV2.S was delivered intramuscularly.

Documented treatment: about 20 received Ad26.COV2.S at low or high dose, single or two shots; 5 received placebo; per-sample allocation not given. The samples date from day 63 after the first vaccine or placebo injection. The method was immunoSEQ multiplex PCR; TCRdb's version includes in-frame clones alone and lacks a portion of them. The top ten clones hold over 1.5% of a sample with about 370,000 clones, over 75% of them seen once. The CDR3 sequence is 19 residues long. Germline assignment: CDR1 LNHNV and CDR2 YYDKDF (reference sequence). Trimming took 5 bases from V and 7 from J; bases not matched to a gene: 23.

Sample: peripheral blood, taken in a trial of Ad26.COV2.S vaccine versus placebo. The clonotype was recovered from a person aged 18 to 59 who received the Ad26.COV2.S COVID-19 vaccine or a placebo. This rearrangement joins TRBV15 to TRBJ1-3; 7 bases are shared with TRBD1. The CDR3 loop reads CATSLSLTRQGLDGNTIYF. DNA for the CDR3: TGTGCCACCAGCCTCTCGTTAACCCGACAGGGCCTGGATGGGAACACCATATATTTT.